This T cell receptor (beta chain) was recorded in a study of pediatric ulcerative colitis. The data were produced by immunoSEQ multiplex PCR, yet TCRdb's version contains in-frame clones alone and is incomplete. The data show 12,000 to 15,000 clones, over 80% seen once. The CDR3 is made up of 15 amino acids. The V and J ends lost 3 bases and 5 bases respectively, with 17 bases between them. Germline CDR1 KGHSH, CDR2 LQKENI. The receptor comes from a boy aged 5 to 17 with moderate ulcerative colitis. V is TRBV18 and J is TRBJ2-7; TRBD2 might be the D (6 bases). The material sequenced was blood. In nucleotides, the CDR3 is TGTGCCAGCTCACCTGGAAGGCGGGGAATCCACGAGCAGTACTTC. Protein: CASSPGRRGIHEQYF.